These T cell receptor beta chains were read from a single sample in a study of post-analysis software for immune sequencing data. TCRdb processed the PCR reads anew with MiXCR; each CDR3 protein has one entry. The data show approximately 630,000 distinct CDR3 sequences, more than 50% seen once. Sequencing was done on a sample of blood. Receptor source: a girl aged 2 to 10 with multiple sclerosis. Each CDR3 is given with its conserved first and last residue. Each record gives: V gene, clone size, J gene, CDR3 length, D gene, CDR3 protein, CDR3 DNA. A D gene is named only where the DNA matches it firmly. Some rows have no size entry. The others give once, few or many, or a class for an expanded clone.

V gene: TRBV7-6
clone size: .
J gene: TRBJ2-3
CDR3 length: 14
D gene: .
CDR3 protein: CASSLTGEEDTQYF
CDR3 DNA: TGTGCCAGCAGCTTAACAGGGGAGGAGGATACGCAGTATTTT

V gene: TRBV6-1
clone size: once
J gene: TRBJ1-1
CDR3 length: 15
D gene: TRBD1
CDR3 protein: CASSKSRTGGTEAFF
CDR3 DNA: TGTGCCAGCAGTAAGTCTCGGACAGGGGGGACTGAAGCTTTCTTT

V gene: TRBV20-1
clone size: .
J gene: TRBJ1-2
CDR3 length: 16
D gene: TRBD1
CDR3 protein: CSARGPGTGGHYGYTF
CDR3 DNA: TGCAGTGCTAGAGGCCCGGGGACAGGGGGACACTATGGCTACACCTTC

V gene: TRBV10-3
clone size: .
J gene: TRBJ2-5
CDR3 length: 18
D gene: TRBD2
CDR3 protein: CAINGGGEVPRYQETQYF
CDR3 DNA: TGTGCCATCAACGGGGGAGGGGAAGTACCTAGGTACCAAGAGACCCAGTACTTC

V gene: TRBV10-3
clone size: few
J gene: TRBJ2-1
CDR3 length: 17
D gene: TRBD2
CDR3 protein: CAISESQGTNSYNEQFF
CDR3 DNA: TGTGCCATCAGTGAGTCGCAAGGGACTAACTCCTACAATGAGCAGTTCTTC

V gene: TRBV5-1
clone size: .
J gene: TRBJ2-5
CDR3 length: 12
D gene: .
CDR3 protein: CASWDNQGTQYF
CDR3 DNA: TGCGCCAGCTGGGACAACCAAGGGACCCAGTACTTC

V gene: TRBV9
clone size: few
J gene: TRBJ2-7
CDR3 length: 14
D gene: TRBD2
CDR3 protein: CASSPTSGTGEQYF
CDR3 DNA: TGTGCCAGCAGCCCAACTAGCGGGACAGGCGAGCAGTACTTC

V gene: TRBV7-2
clone size: .
J gene: TRBJ2-4
CDR3 length: 13
D gene: .
CDR3 protein: CASRREALNIQYF
CDR3 DNA: TGTGCCAGCAGAAGGGAAGCCTTAAACATTCAGTACTTC

V gene: TRBV20-1
clone size: .
J gene: TRBJ2-3
CDR3 length: 11
D gene: .
CDR3 protein: CSARGTDTQYF
CDR3 DNA: TGCAGTGCTAGGGGGACAGATACGCAGTATTTT

V gene: TRBV12-3/TRBV12-4
clone size: few
J gene: TRBJ2-7
CDR3 length: 14
D gene: .
CDR3 protein: CASSFRAEPYEQYF
CDR3 DNA: TGTGCCAGCAGTTTTCGAGCGGAGCCCTACGAGCAGTACTTC

V gene: TRBV6-2/TRBV6-3
clone size: once
J gene: TRBJ2-4
CDR3 length: 17
D gene: TRBD1
CDR3 protein: CASSYATDRVGDWIQYF
CDR3 DNA: TGTGCCAGCAGTTACGCGACTGACAGGGTGGGGGATTGGATTCAGTACTTC